These 21 T cell receptor beta chains originate from one sample sequenced in a study of T cell responses to AZD1222 COVID-19 vaccine. Clones were read by immunoSEQ multiplex PCR, and TCRdb kept only the in-frame ones, dropping some. The top ten clones hold 2% to 3% of a sample with roughly 120,000 clones, about 85% of them seen once. Sequences were derived from peripheral blood, sampled 28 days after the second AZD1222 dose. These receptors originate from an adult who received the AZD1222 COVID-19 vaccine.

The V and J genes are TRBV6-5 and TRBJ1-2; D remains unclear. CDR1 and CDR2 from the germline V gene are MNHEY and SVGAGI. Trimming left V 6 bases short and J 3 bases short, with 8 bases between. CDR3 length: 12 amino acids. For the CDR3, the DNA is TGTGCCAGCAGGAAGGGTGACTATGGCTACACCTTC. This codes for CASRKGDYGYTF.

V is TRBV27 and J is TRBJ1-2; no firm D call. Trimming pared 4 bases from V and 6 bases from J, leaving 12 bases between. The CDR3 is made up of 13 amino acids. Germline lookup yields CDR1 MNHEY and CDR2 SMNVEV (reference sequence). The CDR3: CASSSNLGDGYTF. DNA of the CDR3: TGTGCCAGCAGTTCGAACCTAGGAGATGGCTACACCTTC.

The chain combines TRBV7-2 with TRBJ1-2; 8 positions match TRBD1. The CDR3 consists of 14 residues. Per germline, CDR1 SGHTA and CDR2 FQGNSA. The junction had 2 bases not matched to a gene; V was cut back by 5 bases and J by 0 bases. DNA for the CDR3: TGTGCCAGCAGCAGGACAGGGCCTAACTATGGCTACACCTTC. It is translated as CASSRTGPNYGYTF.

This chain uses TRBV27 with TRBJ2-1; 9 bases line up with TRBD1. The germline V gene has CDR1 MNHEY and CDR2 SMNVEV (reference sequence). This CDR3 is built from 14 residues. The V and J ends lost 5 bases and 11 bases, in that order; junction bases with no gene match: 10. Here the CDR3 DNA reads TGTGCCAGCAGTCCGCTAAGGGACAGGGCCCAGCAGTTCTTC. Residues: CASSPLRDRAQQFF.

The chain couples TRBV6-6 to TRBJ2-5, with unresolved D. In germline, CDR1 is MNHNY, CDR2 SVGAGI (reference sequence). The CDR3 consists of 13 residues. V dropped 2 bases and J dropped 4 bases, with 8 bases sitting between them. The CDR3 nucleotides read TGTGCCAGCAGTTACCTACCCAGAGAGACCCAGTACTTC. This translates into CASSYLPRETQYF.

This chain joins TRBV19 and TRBJ1-2; 7 nucleotides match TRBD1. The CDR3 contains 15 residues. Germline CDR1 and CDR2: LNHDA and SQIVND (reference sequence). V was clipped by 0 bases and J by 4 bases; unmatched bases: 5. DNA for the CDR3: TGTGCCAGTAGTATAGATGCAGGGGGATCCTATGGCTACACCTTC. It encodes CASSIDAGGSYGYTF.

This chain joins TRBV5-8 and TRBJ1-4; D may be TRBD1 (5 bases). Germline V gene lookup returns CDR1 SGHTS and CDR2 YDEGEE. V shed 6 bases and J shed 2 bases, with 11 bases lying between them. The length of the CDR3 is 14 residues. The CDR3 DNA sequence: TGTGCCAGCATCCTAGGGGTTACTAATGAAAAACTGTTTTTT. As protein: CASILGVTNEKLFF.

This chain joins TRBV15 and TRBJ1-2, with 9 bases identical to TRBD1. The CDR3 loop spans 16 amino acids. Germline-derived CDR1 and CDR2 are LNHNV and YYDKDF (reference sequence). The junction had 6 bases not matched to a gene; V was cut back by 0 bases and J by 4 bases. CDR3 protein: CATSRDHTGGLYGYTF. The CDR3 DNA sequence: TGTGCCACCAGCAGAGATCATACAGGGGGCCTCTATGGCTACACCTTC.

V gene TRBV12-3 or TRBV12-4 combines with J gene TRBJ2-2; D is ambiguous. CDR3 length: 12 amino acids. The V end was cut by 2 bases, the J end by 6 bases, with 4 bases between. In nucleotides, the CDR3 is TGTGCCAGCAGTTTATTGGCCGGGGAGCTGTTTTTT. The encoded protein is CASSLLAGELFF.

V usage is TRBV19 and J usage is TRBJ2-3, with D perhaps matching TRBD1 or TRBD2 (6 bases each). Germline CDR1 is LNHDA and CDR2 is SQIVND (reference sequence). This CDR3 has 15 amino acids. Trimming stripped 11 bases from V and 2 bases from J, with 20 bases between. The CDR3 DNA sequence: TGTGCCGCAAGCGGTCCGGGGGCCCCCACAGATACGCAGTATTTT. As protein: CAASGPGAPTDTQYF.

The chain links TRBV6-5 to TRBJ1-6; 7 nucleotides line up with TRBD1. Trimming cost V 5 bases and J 11 bases; bases outside gene matches: 12. Germline values: CDR1 MNHEY, CDR2 SVGAGI. This CDR3 region has 15 residues. This chain's CDR3 is CASSIQTGSAAPLHF. CDR3 DNA sequence: TGTGCCAGCAGTATTCAGACAGGGTCGGCTGCACCCCTCCACTTT.

This clone was seen only a few times. V usage is TRBV28 and J usage is TRBJ1-2; D is perhaps TRBD1 (6 bases). The CDR3 has 14 residues. From germline, CDR1 is MDHEN and CDR2 SYDVKM. The V end was cut by 6 bases, the J end by 3 bases, with 14 bases between. DNA for the CDR3: TGTGCCAGCAGGCCTCCACAGGGCTACTATGGCTACACCTTC. Translating gives CASRPPQGYYGYTF.

The CDR3 loop is CASSLSGGLNYGYTF. The CDR3 bases are TGTGCCAGCAGTTTATCGGGGGGGCTCAACTATGGCTACACCTTC. V and J are TRBV28 and TRBJ1-2; TRBD1 is a possible D gene (6 bases). CDR3 length equals 15 residues. With 1 base removed from V and 2 bases from J, the gap between germline ends came to 11 bases. Germline V gene data show CDR1 as MDHEN and CDR2 as SYDVKM.

This clone was seen just once. The J gene is TRBJ1-1, the V gene TRBV12-5; D may be TRBD1 (6 bases). Looked up from germline, CDR1 is LGHNT and CDR2 is FRNRAP. The germline V and J ends were trimmed by 6 bases and 2 bases, with 19 bases remaining between them. The length of the CDR3 is 16 residues. The CDR3: CASGKGDGNFNTEAFF. The DNA for the CDR3 is TGTGCTAGTGGGAAGGGGGACGGAAACTTTAACACTGAAGCTTTCTTT.

V usage is TRBV7-6 and J usage is TRBJ1-2, with TRBD1 matching over 12 bases. The CDR3 length is 15 residues. Looked up from germline, CDR1 is SGHVS and CDR2 is FNYEAQ. Unmatched junction bases numbered 5, after V lost 4 bases and J lost 5 bases. The CDR3 loop reads CASSSGQGAHYGYTF. The DNA for the CDR3 is TGTGCCAGCAGCTCGGGACAGGGGGCGCATTATGGCTACACCTTC.

The chain carries TRBV24-1 and TRBJ2-3; 11 nucleotides line up with TRBD1. Looked up from germline, CDR1 is KGHDR and CDR2 is SFDVKD. The V gene end was trimmed by 0 bases and the J gene end by 1 base; junction bases not matched to a gene: 2. The CDR3 length is 17 residues. The CDR3 protein is CATSDLGQGAGTDTQYF. Here the CDR3 DNA reads TGTGCCACCAGTGATTTGGGACAGGGGGCTGGCACAGATACGCAGTATTTT.

The chain links TRBV3-1 (or the pseudogene TRBV3-2) to TRBJ2-7; 12 nucleotides line up with TRBD1. V lost 3 bases to trimming and J lost 5 bases; unmatched junction nucleotides: 2. CDR3 length: 14 residues. The germline V gene encodes CDR1 LGHDT and CDR2 YNNKEL (reference sequence). The CDR3 protein is CASSHGDRGHEQYF. CDR3 nucleotide sequence: TGTGCCAGCAGCCATGGGGACAGGGGGCACGAGCAGTACTTC.

The chain recombines TRBV5-3 with TRBJ1-1; D perhaps matches TRBD1 (6 bases). TRBV5-3 is treated as an ORF (open reading frame) with a function not yet certain. The CDR3 sequence is 14 residues long. Trimming shortened V by 4 bases and J by 0 bases, and 10 bases separated the two germline ends. CDR3 protein: CARSEQGLNTEAFF. The CDR3 DNA reads TGTGCCAGAAGCGAGCAGGGGCTGAACACTGAAGCTTTCTTT.

A single count supports this clone. V gene TRBV27 combines with J gene TRBJ2-1; D possibly corresponds to TRBD1 (6 bases). Deletions cut 5 bases from V and 12 bases from J, with 17 bases between. Germline loops: CDR1 MNHEY, CDR2 SMNVEV (reference sequence). The CDR3 is made up of 13 amino acids. The CDR3 loop reads CASSRLRDNPQFF. CDR3 in DNA: TGTGCCAGCAGTAGACTCCGGGACAACCCGCAGTTCTTC.

V gene TRBV2 combines with J gene TRBJ1-1, with 9 bases lining up with TRBD1. Germline assignment: CDR1 SNHLY and CDR2 FYNNEI. This CDR3 has 15 amino acids. V shed 5 bases, J shed 0 bases, and the junction held 4 bases outside the gene matches. CDR3 in amino acids: CASSPGQGMNTEAFF. The CDR3 DNA reads as TGTGCCAGCAGTCCGGGACAGGGAATGAACACTGAAGCTTTCTTT.

The chain links TRBV19 to TRBJ1-5; D call uncertain. CDR1 is LNHDA, CDR2 SQIVND, per germline (reference sequence). The V and J ends lost 7 bases and 2 bases respectively, with 18 bases between them. The CDR3 has 16 amino acids. The CDR3 region has the DNA TGTGCCAGTAAGGGAAAGCCGGGTCTGGGCAATCAGCCCCAGCATTTT. Protein sequence: CASKGKPGLGNQPQHF.